This T cell receptor beta chain was captured in a study of early T cells in non-severe SARS-CoV-2 infection (dated by TCRdb to the early 2020s). For the study in its entirety: TCR sequencing used bulk RNA from unsorted whole blood, so alpha and beta chains could not be paired. What the study reported, not specific to this receptor: VDJdb matching was skewed toward anti-spike CD8 responses, so virus-specific expansions were likely underestimated and private and CD4 specificities were missed.

This was a case-control study nested in a cohort of healthcare workers in London, UK, who had nasopharyngeal swab PCR tests and blood samples taken every week. Between 23 and 31 March 2020, the week of the UK lockdown, healthcare workers were enrolled and then followed up weekly for as long as 16 weeks. This clonotype came up a few times. There is no known antigen for this receptor. Base qualities are not at hand, and no much larger clone is one base apart. The method behind the library was 5' RACE. The data were produced on a NextSeq 500. To correct for sequencing error and PCR bias, the TCR library protocol tagged individual cDNA molecules with unique molecular identifiers. TCR alpha and beta chains were both sequenced, and the abundances of alpha and beta sequences in each sample were closely correlated with each other. The study's own analysis went as follows. V gene, J gene and CDR3 annotation of TCR sequences was performed with Decombinator V4. TCRs were defined as expanded if a significant change between any two time points was detected under a Poisson model with p below 0.0001. TCR abundances were normalised to the total number of TCRs sequenced per sample and were expressed as counts per million. TRAV1-2 paired with TRAJ12, TRAJ20 or TRAJ33 defined MAIT TCRs, while TRAV10 paired with TRAJ18 defined iNKT TCRs. VDJdb, accessed on 1 November 2021, was searched for TCRs annotated for CMV, EBV and SARS-CoV-2, and TCRs annotated for more than one antigen were excluded. TCRdb cleaned the public reads at Q25 with fastp, built clones with MiXCR and kept in-frame beta chains. Each CDR3 protein gets just one entry, which takes the most common genes and DNA from the rows behind it. The V and J calls come from TCRdb's annotation, not from the publication. The sample contains 22,000 or so distinct CDR3 sequences, roughly 4.4% of them found a single time. The ten largest make up around 19% of the sample.

V lost 7 bases and J lost 0 bases; the stretch between them is 11 bases long. The CDR3 numbers 15 residues from cysteine through phenylalanine. Left in the record is the CDR3 DNA by itself, 45 bases read in frame from the first base. For CDR1 and CDR2, the germline V gene lists KGHDR and SFDVKD. The clonotype comes from an adult who was a healthcare worker with PCR-confirmed SARS-CoV-2 infection or an uninfected control (not recorded which). The chain is encoded by TRBV24-1 joined to TRBJ2-2; no D gene is confidently identified. Sequenced material: whole blood. The encoded CDR3 is CATRPRSTNTGELFF. In nucleotides, the sequence is TGTGCCACCAGGCCAAGATCCACGAACACCGGGGAGCTGTTTTTT.